The 13 T cell receptor beta chains presented below share a single source sample, sequenced in a study of technical replicates of blood from a handful of donors. Measured with immunoSEQ multiplex PCR; TCRdb has only the in-frame clones, and not every one. The table includes more than 65,000 clones, roughly 94% detected once. The sample comprised T cells isolated from PBMCs. Receptors were obtained from a human donor in good health.

The genes are TRBV21-1 and TRBJ1-2. TRBV21-1 is noted as a pseudogene. This CDR3 has 12 amino acids. The CDR3 here is CAIGGANYGYTF. For the CDR3, the DNA is TGTGCCATTGGGGGGGCTAACTATGGCTACACCTTC.

The chain has TRBV19 and TRBJ1-2; a weak D match, TRBD1 (5 bases). V lost 6 bases to trimming and J lost 9 bases, with 20 bases between them. Germline CDR1 LNHDA, CDR2 SQIVND (reference sequence). CDR3 length: 14 amino acids. CDR3 nucleotides: TGTGCCAGTAGGGGGAGGGGCAGCAGAATGAGCTACACCTTC. This encodes CASRGRGSRMSYTF.

DNA of the CDR3: TGTGCCAGCAGCTTGTCGGAGCTCTACAATGAGCAGTTCTTC. Its translation is CASSLSELYNEQFF. V usage is TRBV5-6 and J usage is TRBJ2-1; D not resolved. The ends were cut back, 1 base at V and 3 bases at J, with 8 bases in the middle. The CDR3 is 14 amino acids. Per the germline V gene, CDR1 is SGHDT and CDR2 is YYEEEE.

V is TRBV2 and J is TRBJ2-7, with a tentative D call TRBD1 (5 bases). The CDR3 has 12 residues. Germline lookup yields CDR1 SNHLY and CDR2 FYNNEI. The germline V and J ends were trimmed by 4 bases and 3 bases, with 7 bases remaining between them. The CDR3 DNA sequence: TGTGCCAGCAGTGTTCAGGGCTACGAGCAGTACTTC. Translated, it gives CASSVQGYEQYF.

This clone was detected once. The CDR3 region is CASTTSGNTGELFF. In DNA, the CDR3 is TGTGCCAGCACTACTAGCGGGAACACCGGGGAGCTGTTTTTT. The rearrangement uses TRBV5-4 and TRBJ2-2, with 8 nucleotides matching TRBD2. Losses at the gene ends were 6 bases for V and 1 base for J; bases not matched to a gene: 2. Germline V gene sequence: CDR1 SGHNT, CDR2 YYREEE (reference sequence). This CDR3 is 14 amino acids long.

The chain recombines TRBV27 with TRBJ1-5, with a weak D call TRBD1 (6 bases). The V end was cut by 6 bases, the J end by 3 bases, with 15 bases between. Germline V CDR1 and CDR2: MNHEY, SMNVEV (reference sequence). The CDR3 totals 15 residues. In DNA, the CDR3 is TGTGCCAGCAGCCTTCTTGGACAGTTCAATCAGCCCCAGCATTTT. Translated: CASSLLGQFNQPQHF.

The gene calls are TRBV7-3 and TRBJ2-1; D is ambiguous. Trimming shortened V by 2 bases and J by 0 bases, and 8 bases separated the two germline ends. This CDR3 is 15 amino acids long. Germline V gene sequence: CDR1 SGHTA, CDR2 FQGTGA. The chain's CDR3 is CASSLLTASYNEQFF. CDR3 DNA sequence: TGTGCCAGCAGCTTACTGACTGCCTCCTACAATGAGCAGTTCTTC. Combining the CDR3 with reference TRBV7-3 and TRBJ2-1 gives the whole variable domain GAGVSQTPSNKVTEKGKYVELRCDPISGHTALYWYRQSLGQGPEFLIYFQGTGAADDSGLPNDRFFAVRPEGSVSTLKIQRTERGDSAVYLCASSLLTASYNEQFFGPGTRLTVL.

The chain couples TRBV4-1 to TRBJ2-5, with D perhaps TRBD1 (6 bases). CDR3 size: 13 residues. Trimming removed 6 bases from V and 5 bases from J, with 13 bases in between. CDR1 and CDR2 (germline): MGHRA, YSYEKL. In DNA form, the CDR3 reads TGCGCCAGCAGGCCCACAGGGTTGGAGACCCAGTACTTC. Amino acids: CASRPTGLETQYF.

The V and J genes are TRBV6-5 and TRBJ1-4; D unclear. Germline CDR1 and CDR2: MNHEY and SVGAGI. This CDR3 has 15 amino acids. Trimming removed 2 bases from V and 2 bases from J, with 9 bases in between. The DNA of the CDR3 is TGTGCCAGCAGTTACCGGGGTACCACTAATGAAAAACTGTTTTTT. Amino acids: CASSYRGTTNEKLFF.

The chain joins TRBV19 to TRBJ1-5; tentatively, D is TRBD1 (5 bases). V shed 3 bases and J shed 7 bases, with 13 bases lying between them. Germline CDR1 reads LNHDA; CDR2 reads SQIVND (reference sequence). The CDR3 consists of 14 residues. The DNA for the CDR3 is TGTGCCAGTAGTATTGGCAGGGCCAGCCAGCCCCAGCATTTT. Protein sequence: CASSIGRASQPQHF.

This rearrangement joins TRBV4-1 to TRBJ2-7, with D maybe TRBD1 (6 bases). This CDR3 is built from 15 residues. Germline CDR1 and CDR2: MGHRA and YSYEKL. With 5 bases removed from V and 1 base from J, the gap between germline ends came to 15 bases. CDR3: CASSSLTGSSYEQYF. The CDR3 region has the DNA TGCGCCAGCAGCTCCCTGACAGGCTCGTCCTACGAGCAGTACTTC.

The V call is TRBV2, the J call TRBJ2-7; possible D gene TRBD1, 6 bases. The CDR3 spans 14 residues. Germline assignment: CDR1 SNHLY and CDR2 FYNNEI. The V end lost 3 bases, the J end lost 2 bases, and 11 bases lay between the germline ends. This chain's CDR3 is CASSEDRRPYEQYF. The CDR3 DNA is TGTGCCAGCAGTGAGGACAGACGACCCTACGAGCAGTACTTC.

V is TRBV5-1 and J is TRBJ1-1, with a tentative D call TRBD1 (5 bases). This CDR3 is 14 amino acids long. With 0 bases removed from V and 0 bases from J, the gap between germline ends came to 6 bases. Germline V gene sequence: CDR1 SGHRS, CDR2 YFSETQ. The CDR3 here is CASSLDRMNTEAFF. DNA of the CDR3: TGCGCCAGCAGCTTGGACAGGATGAACACTGAAGCTTTCTTT.